What follows is one T cell receptor beta chain and its context. Its specificity is not known. The sample belongs to a study of blood T cells in healthy people across ages. General study findings and limits: Observed TCR beta diversity per million T cells went down as age went up. This fall followed a roughly linear course with age. The authors considered diversity estimates from one million T cells to be underestimates.

The use of a sample-barcoded 5' primer and a J-beta primer mix characterized a second PCR of about 7 to 12 cycles. TCRdb re-called the 5' RACE reads with MiXCR, one entry per CDR3 protein. The table includes some 760,000 distinct CDR3 sequences, 20% to 30% detected once. The germline CDR1 and CDR2 sequences are SGHAT and FQNNGV. CDR3 length equals 16 residues. V lost 1 base and J lost 3, with 12 bases in between. These records were also assigned to another study, of T cells of mothers and their children. According to that study: A few healthy Caucasian mothers served as donors, and their six children did as well. Per mother, over 9.5 million TCR beta CDR3 reads were obtained; per child, approximately 3 million.

Sequenced material: blood. The chain carries TRBV11-2 and TRBJ2-2, with a possible D match to TRBD2 (7 bases). The receptor was derived from a boy between 10 and 17 years old in good health. Written as DNA, the CDR3 is TGTGCCAGCAGCTTAGGAGGGGGGGCTTACACCGGGGAGCTGTTTTTT. Protein sequence: CASSLGGGAYTGELFF.